A single sample is the source of the 10 T cell receptor beta chains below, sequenced in a study of cytomegalovirus exposure and HLA in healthy donors. PCR was performed using 60 Vbeta and 13 Jbeta primers. Generated by immunoSEQ multiplex PCR, the TCRdb table keeps only in-frame clones and is missing some. Of 95,000 to 150,000 clones in the sample, about 80% are singletons; the top ten hold 7.5% to 9.5%. The source material was PBMCs. Source of these receptors: a female donor in good health and CMV-seropositive.

To note about this clone: The same CDR3 arises from other DNA sequences in this sample as well. The gene calls are TRBV18 and TRBJ1-1; D not resolved. Trimming removed 6 bases at V and 1 base at J, with 9 bases between. Germline V gene data show CDR1 as KGHSH and CDR2 as LQKENI. The length of the CDR3 is 13 residues. The CDR3 sequence: CASSAGGNTEAFF. CDR3 nucleotides: TGTGCCAGCTCGGCAGGAGGGAACACTGAAGCTTTCTTT.

This chain uses TRBV28 with TRBJ2-7; 9 nucleotides agree with TRBD1. Unmatched junction bases numbered 11, after V lost 4 bases and J lost 13 bases. Germline assignment: CDR1 MDHEN and CDR2 SYDVKM. The CDR3 totals 13 residues. CDR3 protein: CASSSGTGLTGYF. Written as DNA, the CDR3 is TGTGCCAGCAGTTCCGGGACAGGGCTCACGGGTTACTTC. The full variable domain, in which reference TRBV28 and TRBJ2-7 provide the parts outside the CDR3, is DVKVTQSSRYLVKRTGEKVFLECVQDMDHENMFWYRQDPGLGLRLIYFSYDVKMKEKGDIPEGYSVSREKKERFSLILESASTNQTSMYLCASSSGTGLTGYFGPGTRLTVT.

The rearrangement links TRBV11-3 to TRBJ2-5; TRBD1 agrees at 8 bases. V lost 3 bases to trimming and J lost 4 bases; unmatched junction nucleotides: 4. The CDR3 is 14 residues long. Germline V lookup: CDR1 SGHNT, CDR2 YENEEA. CDR3 sequence reads: CASSLTGDGETQYF. The CDR3 DNA reads TGTGCCAGCAGCTTGACAGGGGACGGAGAGACCCAGTACTTC.

This chain connects TRBV7-9 to TRBJ2-2; 9 nucleotides agree with TRBD2. Germline loops: CDR1 SEHNR, CDR2 FQNEAQ (reference sequence). V shed 2 bases, J shed 5 bases, and the junction held 6 bases outside the gene matches. This CDR3 has 16 residues. CDR3 in amino acids: CASSLWRGGPTGELFF. CDR3 DNA sequence: TGTGCCAGCAGCTTATGGCGGGGGGGCCCAACCGGGGAGCTGTTTTTT.

This clone has just a few counts. In DNA form, the CDR3 reads TGTGCCAGCATTACCAGGGTTGAGGCCACTGAAGCTTTCTTT. As protein: CASITRVEATEAFF. The chain couples TRBV2 to TRBJ1-1; D is possibly TRBD1 (5 bases). Germline-derived CDR1 and CDR2 are SNHLY and FYNNEI. The CDR3 loop spans 14 amino acids. V was shortened by 7 bases and J by 4 bases, with 16 bases between the two germline ends.

The chain carries TRBV19 and TRBJ1-2; 8 nucleotides agree with TRBD1. V trimming: 10 bases; J trimming: 5 bases; junction bases outside the gene matches: 6. CDR1 is LNHDA and CDR2 is SQIVND in the germline V gene (reference sequence). CDR3 length equals 12 residues. The CDR3 loop reads CATADREYGYTF. CDR3 sequence (DNA): TGTGCCACAGCGGACAGGGAGTATGGCTACACCTTC.

The chain recombines TRBV7-9 with TRBJ1-4; 9 nucleotides match TRBD1. The CDR3 has 15 amino acids. CDR1 and CDR2 (germline): SEHNR, FQNEAQ (reference sequence). V shed 5 bases, J shed 4 bases, and the junction held 5 bases outside the gene matches. The CDR3 reads CASSMNRGLNEKLFF. The CDR3 DNA follows: TGTGCCAGCAGCATGAACAGGGGGCTTAATGAAAAACTGTTTTTT.

The V and J genes are TRBV10-2 and TRBJ2-6; 9 bases line up with TRBD1. The junction had 10 bases not matched to a gene; V was cut back by 3 bases and J by 4 bases. The germline CDR1 and CDR2 sequences are WSHSY and SAAADI. The CDR3 has 18 residues. In DNA, the CDR3 is TGCGCCAGCAGTGATCGTCCCGGGACAGGGACGGGGGCCAACGTCCTGACTTTC. Its protein product is CASSDRPGTGTGANVLTF.

The chain couples TRBV10-3 to TRBJ2-1, with D perhaps matching TRBD2 (5 bases). Germline loops: CDR1 ENHRY, CDR2 SYGVKD. The CDR3 length is 14 residues. Trimming pared 2 bases from V and 13 bases from J, leaving 18 bases between. CDR3 protein: CAISEDGALREQFF. CDR3 DNA: TGTGCCATCAGTGAGGATGGAGCCCTACGGGAACAGTTCTTC.

The V and J genes are TRBV19 and TRBJ1-1, with D unclear. This CDR3 contains 12 residues. V was pared by 9 bases and J by 1 base, with 9 bases between. CDR1 and CDR2 from the germline V gene are LNHDA and SQIVND (reference sequence). This chain's CDR3 is CASRGQNTEAFF. The CDR3 DNA reads as TGTGCCAGCCGAGGTCAGAACACTGAAGCTTTCTTT. Looking up the rest from reference TRBV19 and TRBJ1-1 gives the full variable domain: DGGITQSPKYLFRKEGQNVTLSCEQNLNHDAMYWYRQDPGQGLRLIYYSQIVNDFQKGDIAEGYSVSREKKESFPLTVTSAQKNPTAFYLCASRGQNTEAFFGQGTRLTVV.